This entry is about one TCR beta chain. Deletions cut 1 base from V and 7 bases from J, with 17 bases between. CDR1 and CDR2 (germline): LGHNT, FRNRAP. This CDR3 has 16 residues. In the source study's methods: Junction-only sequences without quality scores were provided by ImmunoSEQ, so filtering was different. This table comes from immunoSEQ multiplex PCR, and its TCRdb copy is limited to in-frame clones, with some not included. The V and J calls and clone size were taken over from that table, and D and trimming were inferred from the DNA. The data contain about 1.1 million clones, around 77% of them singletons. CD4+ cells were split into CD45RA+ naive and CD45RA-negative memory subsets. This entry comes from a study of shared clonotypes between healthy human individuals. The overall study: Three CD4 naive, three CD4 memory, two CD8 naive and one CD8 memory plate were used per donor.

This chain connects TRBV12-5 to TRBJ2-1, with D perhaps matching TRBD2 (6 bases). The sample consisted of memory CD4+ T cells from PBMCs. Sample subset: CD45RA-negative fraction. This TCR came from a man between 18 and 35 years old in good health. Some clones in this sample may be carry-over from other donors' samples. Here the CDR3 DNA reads TGTGCTAGTGGTTTGGGCCGGGACTCCCACGGGAATGAGCAGTTCTTC. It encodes CASGLGRDSHGNEQFF.